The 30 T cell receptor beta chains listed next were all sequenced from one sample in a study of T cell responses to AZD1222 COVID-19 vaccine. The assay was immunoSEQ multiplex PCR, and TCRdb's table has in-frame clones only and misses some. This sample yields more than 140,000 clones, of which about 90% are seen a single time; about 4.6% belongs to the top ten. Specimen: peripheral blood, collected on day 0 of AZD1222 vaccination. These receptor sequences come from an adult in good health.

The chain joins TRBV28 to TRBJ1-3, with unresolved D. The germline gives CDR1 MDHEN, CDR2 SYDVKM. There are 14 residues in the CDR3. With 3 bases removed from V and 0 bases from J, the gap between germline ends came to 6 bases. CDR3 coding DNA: TGTGCCAGCAGTTTGGAGGCCTCTGGAAACACCATATATTTT. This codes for CASSLEASGNTIYF. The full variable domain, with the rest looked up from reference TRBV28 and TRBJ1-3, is DVKVTQSSRYLVKRTGEKVFLECVQDMDHENMFWYRQDPGLGLRLIYFSYDVKMKEKGDIPEGYSVSREKKERFSLILESASTNQTSMYLCASSLEASGNTIYFGEGSWLTVV.

This chain's CDR3 is CASSKDGAQKVGNSPLHF. The DNA for the CDR3 is TGTGCCAGCAGCAAAGATGGGGCTCAAAAGGTGGGGAATTCACCCCTCCACTTT. V is TRBV21-1 and J is TRBJ1-6; the listed D gene, TRBD1, was not tested against the DNA. TRBV21-1 constitutes a pseudogene. The CDR3 spans 18 residues.

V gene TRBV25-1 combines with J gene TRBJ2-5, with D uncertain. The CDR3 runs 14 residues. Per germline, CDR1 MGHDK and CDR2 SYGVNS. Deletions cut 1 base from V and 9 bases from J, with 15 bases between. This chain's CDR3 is CASSEWKAGLAQYF. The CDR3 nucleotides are TGTGCCAGCAGTGAATGGAAGGCTGGGTTGGCCCAGTACTTC.

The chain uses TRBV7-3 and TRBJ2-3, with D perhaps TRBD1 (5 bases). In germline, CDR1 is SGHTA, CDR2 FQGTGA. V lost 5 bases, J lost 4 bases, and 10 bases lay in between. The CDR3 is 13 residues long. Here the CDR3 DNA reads TGTGCCAGCAGCATATCAGGGCCAGATACGCAGTATTTT. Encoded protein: CASSISGPDTQYF.

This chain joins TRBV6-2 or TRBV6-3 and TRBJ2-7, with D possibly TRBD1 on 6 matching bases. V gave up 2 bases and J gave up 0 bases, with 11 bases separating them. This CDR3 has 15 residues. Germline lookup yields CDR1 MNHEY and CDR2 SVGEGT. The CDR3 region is CASSYGPGHSYEQYF. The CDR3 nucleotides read TGTGCCAGCAGTTACGGGCCGGGACACTCCTACGAGCAGTACTTC.

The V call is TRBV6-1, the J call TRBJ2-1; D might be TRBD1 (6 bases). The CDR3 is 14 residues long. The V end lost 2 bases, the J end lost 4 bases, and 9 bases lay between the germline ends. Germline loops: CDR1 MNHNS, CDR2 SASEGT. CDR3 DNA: TGTGCCAGCAGTGAAAGGACAGATTACAATGAGCAGTTCTTC. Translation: CASSERTDYNEQFF.

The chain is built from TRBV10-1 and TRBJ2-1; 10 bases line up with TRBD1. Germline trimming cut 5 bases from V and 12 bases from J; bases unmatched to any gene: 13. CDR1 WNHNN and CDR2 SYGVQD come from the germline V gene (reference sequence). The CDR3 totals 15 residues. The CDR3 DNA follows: TGCGCCAGCAGTAAGGACAGGGGGAGGATGGACGCGCAGTTCTTC. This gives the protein CASSKDRGRMDAQFF.

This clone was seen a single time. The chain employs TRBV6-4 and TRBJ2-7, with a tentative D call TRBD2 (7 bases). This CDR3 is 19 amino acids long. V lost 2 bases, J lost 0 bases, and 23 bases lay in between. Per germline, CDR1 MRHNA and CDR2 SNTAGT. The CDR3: CASSDTSAIRGASSYEQYF. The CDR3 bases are TGTGCCAGCAGTGACACCTCCGCAATTCGGGGGGCGAGCTCCTACGAGCAGTACTTC.

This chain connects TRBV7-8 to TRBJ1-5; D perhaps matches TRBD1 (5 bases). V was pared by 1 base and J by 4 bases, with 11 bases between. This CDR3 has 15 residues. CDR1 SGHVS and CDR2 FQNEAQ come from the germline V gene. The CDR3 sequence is CASSLEYRGNQPQHF. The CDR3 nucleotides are TGTGCCAGCAGCTTAGAGTATAGGGGTAATCAGCCCCAGCATTTT.

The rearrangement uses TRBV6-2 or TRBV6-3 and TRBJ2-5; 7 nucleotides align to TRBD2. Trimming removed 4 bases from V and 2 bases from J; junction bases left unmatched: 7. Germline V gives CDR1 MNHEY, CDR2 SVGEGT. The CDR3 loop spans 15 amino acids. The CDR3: CASSSGGAAQETQYF. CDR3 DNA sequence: TGTGCCAGCAGTTCGGGGGGAGCGGCGCAAGAGACCCAGTACTTC.

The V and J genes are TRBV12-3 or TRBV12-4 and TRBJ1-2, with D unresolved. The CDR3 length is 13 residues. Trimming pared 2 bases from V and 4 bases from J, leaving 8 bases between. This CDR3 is CASSLWEAYGYTF. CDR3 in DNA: TGTGCCAGCAGTTTATGGGAGGCCTATGGCTACACCTTC.

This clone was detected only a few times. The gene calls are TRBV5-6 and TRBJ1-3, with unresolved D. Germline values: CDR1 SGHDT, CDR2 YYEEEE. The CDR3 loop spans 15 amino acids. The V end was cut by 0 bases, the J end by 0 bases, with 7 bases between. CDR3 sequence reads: CASSLASYSGNTIYF. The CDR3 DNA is TGTGCCAGCAGCTTGGCCTCGTACTCTGGAAACACCATATATTTT.

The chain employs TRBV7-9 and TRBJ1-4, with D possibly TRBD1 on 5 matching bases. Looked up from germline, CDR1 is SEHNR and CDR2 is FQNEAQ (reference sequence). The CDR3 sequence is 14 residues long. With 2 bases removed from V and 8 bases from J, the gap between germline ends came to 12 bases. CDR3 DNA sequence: TGTGCCAGCAGCTTACAAGTGACAGAGGAAAAACTGTTTTTT. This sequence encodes CASSLQVTEEKLFF.

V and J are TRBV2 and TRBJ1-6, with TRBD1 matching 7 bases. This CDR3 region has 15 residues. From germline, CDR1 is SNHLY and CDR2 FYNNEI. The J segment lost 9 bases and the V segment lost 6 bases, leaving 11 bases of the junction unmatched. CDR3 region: CASSPPQGGGSPLHF. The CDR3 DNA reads TGTGCCAGCAGCCCACCCCAGGGGGGGGGTTCACCCCTCCACTTT.

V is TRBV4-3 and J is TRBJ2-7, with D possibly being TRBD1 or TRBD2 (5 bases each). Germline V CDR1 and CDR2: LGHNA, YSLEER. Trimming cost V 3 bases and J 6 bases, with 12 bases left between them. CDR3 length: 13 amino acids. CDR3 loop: CASSQGPRGEQYF. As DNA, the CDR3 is TGCGCCAGCAGCCAGGGACCCCGAGGCGAGCAGTACTTC.

In nucleotides, the CDR3 is TGTGCCAGTAGTATGAGGCGGGAGTTTGCCTACGAGCAGTACTTC. Translated: CASSMRREFAYEQYF. The J gene is TRBJ2-7, the V gene TRBV19; 7 bases are a match to TRBD2. The CDR3 loop spans 15 amino acids. The germline gives CDR1 LNHDA, CDR2 SQIVND (reference sequence). V shed 3 bases and J 2 bases; nucleotides not matched to a gene: 7. Full variable domain (rest looked up from reference TRBV19 and TRBJ2-7): DGGITQSPKYLFRKEGQNVTLSCEQNLNHDAMYWYRQDPGQGLRLIYYSQIVNDFQKGDIAEGYSVSREKKESFPLTVTSAQKNPTAFYLCASSMRREFAYEQYFGPGTRLTVT.

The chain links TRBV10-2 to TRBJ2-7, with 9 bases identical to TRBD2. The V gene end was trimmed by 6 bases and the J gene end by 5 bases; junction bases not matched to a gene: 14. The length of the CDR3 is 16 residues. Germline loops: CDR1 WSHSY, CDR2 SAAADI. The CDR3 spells CASRAGGGRAHDEQYF. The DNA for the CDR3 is TGCGCCAGCAGGGCTGGGGGCGGGAGGGCCCACGACGAGCAGTACTTC.

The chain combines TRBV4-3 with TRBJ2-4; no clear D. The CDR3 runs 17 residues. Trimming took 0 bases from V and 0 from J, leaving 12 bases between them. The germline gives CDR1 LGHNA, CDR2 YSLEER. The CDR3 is CASSQDNLPLAKNIQYF. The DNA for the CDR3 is TGCGCCAGCAGCCAAGATAATCTGCCTCTAGCCAAAAACATTCAGTACTTC.

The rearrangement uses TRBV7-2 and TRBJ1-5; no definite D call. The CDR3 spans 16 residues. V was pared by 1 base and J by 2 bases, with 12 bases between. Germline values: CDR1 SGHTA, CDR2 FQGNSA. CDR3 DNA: TGTGCCAGCAGCTTAGAATCCGGGCAGGGCAATCAGCCCCAGCATTTT. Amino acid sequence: CASSLESGQGNQPQHF.

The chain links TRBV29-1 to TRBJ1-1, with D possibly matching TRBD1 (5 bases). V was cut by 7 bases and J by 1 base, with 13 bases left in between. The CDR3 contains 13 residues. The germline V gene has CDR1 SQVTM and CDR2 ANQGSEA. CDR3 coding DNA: TGCAGCGGCTTCCTGACAGCGAACACTGAAGCTTTCTTT. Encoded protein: CSGFLTANTEAFF.

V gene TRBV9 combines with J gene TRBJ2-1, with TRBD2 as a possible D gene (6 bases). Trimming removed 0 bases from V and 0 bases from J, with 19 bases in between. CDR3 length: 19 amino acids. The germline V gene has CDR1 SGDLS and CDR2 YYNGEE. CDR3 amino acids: CASSVVRPPSVSSYNEQFF. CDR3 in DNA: TGTGCCAGCAGCGTAGTCCGCCCCCCTAGCGTGAGCTCCTACAATGAGCAGTTCTTC. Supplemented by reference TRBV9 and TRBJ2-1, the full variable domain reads DSGVTQTPKHLITATGQRVTLRCSPRSGDLSVYWYQQSLDQGLQFLIQYYNGEERAKGNILERFSAQQFPDLHSELNLSSLELGDSALYFCASSVVRPPSVSSYNEQFFGPGTRLTVL.

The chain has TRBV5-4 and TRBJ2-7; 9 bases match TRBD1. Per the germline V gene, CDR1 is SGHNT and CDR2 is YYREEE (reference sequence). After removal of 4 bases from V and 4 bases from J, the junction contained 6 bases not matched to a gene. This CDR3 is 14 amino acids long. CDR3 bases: TGTGCCAGCAGCAATAGGGACAGGGTATACGAGCAGTACTTC. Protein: CASSNRDRVYEQYF.

This CDR3 is CASRQGANRDYGYTF. The CDR3, as DNA: TGTGCCAGCAGACAGGGGGCGAACAGGGACTATGGCTACACCTTC. The chain couples TRBV6-5 to TRBJ1-2, with 9 bases matching TRBD1. CDR1 is MNHEY and CDR2 is SVGAGI in the germline V gene. The CDR3 loop spans 15 amino acids. The V gene end was trimmed by 6 bases and the J gene end by 3 bases; junction bases not matched to a gene: 8.

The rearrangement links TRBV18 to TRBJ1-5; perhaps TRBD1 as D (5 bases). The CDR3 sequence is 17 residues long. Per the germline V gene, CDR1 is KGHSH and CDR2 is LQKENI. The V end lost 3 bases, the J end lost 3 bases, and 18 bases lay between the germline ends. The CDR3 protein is CASSPSPIGHANQPQHF. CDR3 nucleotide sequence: TGTGCCAGCTCACCCTCGCCGATTGGACACGCCAATCAGCCCCAGCATTTT.

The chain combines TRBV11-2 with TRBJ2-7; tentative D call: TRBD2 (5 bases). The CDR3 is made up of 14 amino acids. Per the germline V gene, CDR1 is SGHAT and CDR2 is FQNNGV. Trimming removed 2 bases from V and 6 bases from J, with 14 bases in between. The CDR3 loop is CASSLQAGAGEQYF. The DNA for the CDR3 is TGTGCCAGCAGCTTACAGGCGGGCGCTGGCGAGCAGTACTTC.

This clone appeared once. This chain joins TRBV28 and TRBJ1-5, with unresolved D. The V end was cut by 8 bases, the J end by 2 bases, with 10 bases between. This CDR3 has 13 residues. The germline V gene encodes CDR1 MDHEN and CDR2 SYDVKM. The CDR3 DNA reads TGTGCCAGCGTCCCGGCTCGCAATCAGCCCCAGCATTTT. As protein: CASVPARNQPQHF.

CDR3 region: CASSRAETQYF. As DNA, the CDR3 is TGTGCCAGTAGTAGGGCGGAGACCCAGTACTTC. This chain links TRBV19 with TRBJ2-5; D remains ambiguous. Between the trimmed V and J ends, which lost 4 bases and 5 bases, there was a span of 5 bases. This CDR3 has 11 amino acids. Germline V gene data show CDR1 as LNHDA and CDR2 as SQIVND (reference sequence). The entire variable domain, with the rest obtained from reference TRBV19 and TRBJ2-5, is as follows: DGGITQSPKYLFRKEGQNVTLSCEQNLNHDAMYWYRQDPGQGLRLIYYSQIVNDFQKGDIAEGYSVSREKKESFPLTVTSAQKNPTAFYLCASSRAETQYFGPGTRLLVL.

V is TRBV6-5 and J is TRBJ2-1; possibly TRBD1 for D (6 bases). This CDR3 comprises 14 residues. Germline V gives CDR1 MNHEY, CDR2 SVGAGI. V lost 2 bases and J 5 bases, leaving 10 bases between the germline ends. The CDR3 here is CASSYRRQDNEQFF. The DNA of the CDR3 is TGTGCCAGCAGTTACCGACGACAGGACAATGAGCAGTTCTTC.

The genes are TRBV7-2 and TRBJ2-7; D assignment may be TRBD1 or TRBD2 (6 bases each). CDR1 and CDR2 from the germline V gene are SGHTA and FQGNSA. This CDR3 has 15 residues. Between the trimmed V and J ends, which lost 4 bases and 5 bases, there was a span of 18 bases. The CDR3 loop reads CASSSQGSKRDEQYF. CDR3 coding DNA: TGTGCCAGCAGCTCCCAGGGGAGTAAGCGGGACGAGCAGTACTTC.

For the CDR3, the DNA is TGCAGTGCTAGTGCGGGGCCCGAGACCCAGTACTTC. Translating it yields CSASAGPETQYF. The rearrangement links TRBV20-1 to TRBJ2-5, with TRBD2 as a possible D gene (6 bases). V lost 3 bases and J lost 5, with 10 bases in between. This CDR3 is built from 12 residues. Germline V gives CDR1 DFQATT, CDR2 SNEGSKA (reference sequence).